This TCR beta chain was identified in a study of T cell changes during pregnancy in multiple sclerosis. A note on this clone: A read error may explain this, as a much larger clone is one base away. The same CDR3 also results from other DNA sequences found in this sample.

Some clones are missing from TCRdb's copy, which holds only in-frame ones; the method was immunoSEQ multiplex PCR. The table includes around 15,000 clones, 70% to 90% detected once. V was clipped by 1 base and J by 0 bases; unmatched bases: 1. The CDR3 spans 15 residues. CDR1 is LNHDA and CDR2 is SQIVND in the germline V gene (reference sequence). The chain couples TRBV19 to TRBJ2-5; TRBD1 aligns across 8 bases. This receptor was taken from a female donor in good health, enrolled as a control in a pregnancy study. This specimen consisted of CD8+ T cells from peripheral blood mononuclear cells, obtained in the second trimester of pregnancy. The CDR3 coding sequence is TGTGCCAGTAGTATAGGGACAGGGTACCAAGAGACCCAGTACTTC. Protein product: CASSIGTGYQETQYF.